Listed below are T cell receptor beta chains from one sample, sequenced in a study of blood T cell repertoires in COVID-19. The table came from immunoSEQ multiplex PCR; TCRdb's copy has only in-frame clones and leaves some out. The sample lists 30,000 to 40,000 clones, about 91% seen once, with roughly 6% in the top ten. The sequencing input was peripheral blood. The receptors were gathered from an elderly woman with acute or convalescent COVID-19. Each CDR3 is given without its conserved first and last residue. D genes are given only for firm matches.

CDR3	J	D	V
AISAPLAKENTIY	TRBJ1-3	-	TRBV10-3
ASSLESVRAGYT	TRBJ1-2	-	TRBV5-1
ASSSSPAGELF	TRBJ2-2	-	TRBV7-2
ASSSQMDRSGFEAF	TRBJ1-1	TRBD1	TRBV6-5
ASSPTPGASEAF	TRBJ1-1	-	TRBV6-6
ASSPPVGRTGRYGRTEAF	TRBJ1-1	TRBD1	TRBV18
SVDSGQGDYGYT	TRBJ1-2	-	TRBV29-1
ASSQGGWPD	TRBJ1-3	-	TRBV3-1/TRBV3-2
AWSRPGTVGTNEQF	TRBJ2-1	TRBD1	TRBV30
ASSDRGQFYGYT	TRBJ1-2	TRBD1	TRBV7-2
ASSRRDRGIYNEQF	TRBJ2-1	TRBD1	TRBV19
ASRGLPGGQETQY	TRBJ2-5	-	TRBV6-5
SVGSYEQY	TRBJ2-7	-	TRBV29-1
ARIQGRNEKLF	TRBJ1-4	-	TRBV6-5
ASRRNTGPYEQY	TRBJ2-7	-	TRBV6-5
ASSIGLSSGNTIY	TRBJ1-3	-	TRBV7-2
ASSLVGPSNEKLF	TRBJ1-4	-	TRBV7-2
ASSVGRTTYNEQF	TRBJ2-1	-	TRBV9
AWPLRGNTEAF	TRBJ1-1	-	TRBV30
ASSQGQGSYNEQF	TRBJ2-1	TRBD1	TRBV5-4
ASSPGFNYEQY	TRBJ2-7	-	TRBV7-6
ASSYSAGPLYEQY	TRBJ2-7	-	TRBV6-6
ASIRGTGELF	TRBJ2-2	-	TRBV12-3/TRBV12-4
ASSTRQGGTF	TRBJ1-1	TRBD1	TRBV19